One sample yielded the 28 T cell receptor beta chains listed below, sequenced in a study of metastatic and nonmetastatic thyroid tumors. TCRdb re-analyzed the PCR reads using MiXCR. Of approximately 21,000 clones in the sample, roughly 22% were seen once. Nobody among the patients had been given any treatment before thyroid surgery. The sequencing input was adjacent normal tissue. These receptors were taken from a female donor with papillary thyroid cancer or a benign thyroid nodule (not recorded which). Some clones in this sample may be carry-over from other donors' samples.

As concerns this clone: Relative to the germline gene, one junction end is altered; a read error may explain this. The rearrangement joins TRBV27 to TRBJ1-2; weak D call: TRBD1 (6 bases). CDR1 MNHEY and CDR2 SMNVEV come from the germline V gene (reference sequence). CDR3 length: 14 residues. The CDR3 sequence: CASSPASRGYGHTF. The CDR3 DNA reads as TGTGCCAGCAGTCCAGCGTCCAGGGGCTATGGCCACACCTTC.

The CDR3 bases are TGTGCCAGCAGCTTGGGGGGACACAATCAGCCCCAGCATTTT. Its protein is CASSLGGHNQPQHF. The chain is built from TRBV5-6 and TRBJ1-5; the D gene is possibly TRBD1 (6 bases). The CDR3 spans 14 residues. Germline lookup yields CDR1 SGHDT and CDR2 YYEEEE. V was cut by 0 bases and J by 3 bases, with 7 bases left in between.

Of note for this clone: The junction departs from germline at one end; a sequencing error may be responsible. The gene calls are TRBV2 and TRBJ2-7; either TRBD1 or TRBD2 may fit D (5 bases each). The CDR3 is made up of 15 amino acids. Germline V gives CDR1 SNHLY, CDR2 FYNNEI. CDR3 DNA sequence: TGTGCCAGCAGCGAAGGGACGGTAGCTCCCGCCGAGCAGTACTTC. This encodes CASSEGTVAPAEQYF.

The chain employs TRBV2 and TRBJ1-2; TRBD1 is a possible D gene (5 bases). CDR3 length: 12 residues. V lost 6 bases and J 2 bases, leaving 7 bases between the germline ends. Germline V gene data show CDR1 as SNHLY and CDR2 as FYNNEI. In DNA, the CDR3 is TGTGCCAGCAGGGGGCCGAACTATGGCTACACCTTC. Its protein product is CASRGPNYGYTF.

This sequence joins TRBV27 and TRBJ2-1; 11 positions agree with TRBD2. This CDR3 has 17 residues. Germline V lookup: CDR1 MNHEY, CDR2 SMNVEV (reference sequence). V trimming: 5 bases; J trimming: 1 base; junction bases outside the gene matches: 7. The CDR3 nucleotides read TGTGCCAGCAGTGCAGGACTAGCGGGTCTATCCTACAATGAGCAGTTCTTC. It yields the protein CASSAGLAGLSYNEQFF.

In this sample, this clone turned up many times. This chain uses TRBV5-1 with TRBJ2-3; D possibly corresponds to TRBD2 (5 bases). Germline lookup yields CDR1 SGHRS and CDR2 YFSETQ. V lost 0 bases to trimming and J lost 4 bases, with 15 bases between them. The CDR3 loop spans 16 amino acids. The CDR3 protein is CASSLVQSGFADTQYF. Here the CDR3 DNA reads TGCGCCAGCAGCTTGGTTCAGTCGGGGTTCGCAGATACGCAGTATTTT.

At least ten counts were recorded for this clone. This rearrangement joins TRBV19 to TRBJ1-2; D unresolved. Trimming stripped 4 bases from V and 4 bases from J, with 16 bases between. There are 15 residues in the CDR3. CDR1 is LNHDA, CDR2 SQIVND, per germline (reference sequence). The CDR3 here is CASSNREKNLYGYTF. The CDR3 nucleotides read TGTGCCAGTAGTAATCGGGAGAAAAATCTCTATGGCTACACCTTC. Variable domain in full (rest from reference TRBV19 and TRBJ1-2): DGGITQSPKYLFRKEGQNVTLSCEQNLNHDAMYWYRQDPGQGLRLIYYSQIVNDFQKGDIAEGYSVSREKKESFPLTVTSAQKNPTAFYLCASSNREKNLYGYTFGSGTRLTVV.

Concerning this clone itself: Distinct nucleotide sequences in the sample also encode this CDR3. V gene TRBV20-1 combines with J gene TRBJ2-3; TRBD1 aligns across 9 bases. Trimming at V came to 6 bases and at J to 4 bases, leaving 11 bases not matched to a gene. The germline V gene encodes CDR1 DFQATT and CDR2 SNEGSKA (reference sequence). The CDR3 sequence is 15 residues long. The CDR3 protein is CSARDDRGSPDTQYF. CDR3 bases: TGCAGTGCGCGCGACGACAGGGGGTCGCCAGATACGCAGTATTTT.

With regard to this clone: Because the CDR3 is missing its conserved closing phenylalanine or tryptophan, this is likely a read error. This rearrangement joins TRBV6-1 to TRBJ2-1, with 7 positions matching TRBD2. Trimming at V came to 8 bases and at J to 8 bases, leaving 18 bases not matched to a gene. The CDR3 runs 16 residues. Germline V gene sequence: CDR1 MNHNS, CDR2 SASEGT. The chain's CDR3 is CASGRGLSGVMYEQFL. The CDR3 coding sequence is TGTGCCAGCGGCCGGGGACTATCGGGAGTTATGTATGAGCAGTTCCTC.

This clone was seen at least ten times. Possible read error: a much larger clone is one base away. The chain links TRBV28 to TRBJ1-2, with a weak D call TRBD1 (5 bases). Germline CDR1 reads MDHEN; CDR2 reads SYDVKM. The CDR3 extends over 16 amino acids. The germline V and J ends were trimmed by 5 bases and 3 bases, with 19 bases remaining between them. This chain's CDR3 is CASSLGLGKGDYGYTF. In DNA form, the CDR3 reads TGTGCCAGCAGTCTCGGTTTGGGCAAAGGGGACTATGGCTACACCTTC.

This clone showed up just a few times. The chain recombines TRBV29-1 with TRBJ1-1; 8 bases agree with TRBD1. After removal of 6 bases from V and 4 bases from J, the junction contained 13 bases not matched to a gene. The CDR3 runs 15 residues. Germline CDR1 SQVTM, CDR2 ANQGSEA. The CDR3 nucleotides are TGCAGCGTCGTGGGGTGGACAGGGATCGGCACTGAAGCTTTCTTT. Translation: CSVVGWTGIGTEAFF.

The table lists this clone with a few counts. The genes are TRBV28 and TRBJ1-5; TRBD1 might be the D (5 bases). This CDR3 spans 16 amino acids. Between the trimmed V and J ends, which lost 5 bases and 3 bases, there was a span of 17 bases. In germline, CDR1 is MDHEN, CDR2 SYDVKM. CDR3 residues: CASSLPFRGDNQPQHF. The DNA of the CDR3 is TGTGCCAGCAGTCTACCCTTTAGGGGTGACAATCAGCCCCAGCATTTT. Full variable domain (missing parts from reference TRBV28 and TRBJ1-5): DVKVTQSSRYLVKRTGEKVFLECVQDMDHENMFWYRQDPGLGLRLIYFSYDVKMKEKGDIPEGYSVSREKKERFSLILESASTNQTSMYLCASSLPFRGDNQPQHFGDGTRLSIL.

The chain carries TRBV20-1 and TRBJ2-7; 11 bases are a match to TRBD2. The CDR3 extends over 15 amino acids. V was pared by 2 bases and J by 3 bases, with 6 bases of the junction left unmatched. In germline, CDR1 is DFQATT, CDR2 SNEGSKA (reference sequence). As DNA, the CDR3 is TGCAGTGCTAGATCAGGGACTAGCGGCGACTACGAGCAGTACTTC. Translated: CSARSGTSGDYEQYF.

This clone has a count of ten or more. CDR3: CSATGGSTEAFF. The DNA of the CDR3 is TGCAGTGCTACAGGGGGCAGCACTGAAGCTTTCTTT. This chain connects TRBV20-1 to TRBJ1-1, with TRBD1 identical over 8 bases. Germline V gene data show CDR1 as DFQATT and CDR2 as SNEGSKA (reference sequence). Germline trimming cut 4 bases from V and 4 bases from J; bases unmatched to any gene: 2. The CDR3 totals 12 residues.

V is TRBV11-2 and J is TRBJ2-3; no clear D. Germline-derived CDR1 and CDR2 are SGHAT and FQNNGV. V lost 1 base and J 7 bases, leaving 6 bases between the germline ends. The CDR3 runs 12 residues. The CDR3 reads CASSLGANTQYF. The CDR3 DNA reads as TGTGCCAGCAGCTTAGGAGCGAATACGCAGTATTTT.

The chain joins TRBV6-1 to TRBJ1-4; 9 positions agree with TRBD1. V lost 7 bases, J lost 8 bases, and 8 bases stayed unmatched. The germline V gene has CDR1 MNHNS and CDR2 SASEGT. CDR3 length: 14 residues. In nucleotides, the CDR3 is TGTGCCAGCAAGGCCGGGACAGGGTACGAAAAACTGTTTTTT. Protein sequence: CASKAGTGYEKLFF.

This clone was found many times. The chain employs TRBV7-9 and TRBJ1-1; D remains ambiguous. V shed 4 bases and J shed 5 bases, with 14 bases lying between them. Germline values: CDR1 SEHNR, CDR2 FQNEAQ (reference sequence). The CDR3 contains 14 residues. The CDR3 DNA reads as TGTGCCAGCAGCTCGACATGGGCAATTACTGAAGCTTTCTTT. It translates to CASSSTWAITEAFF.

The V gene is TRBV20-1, the J gene TRBJ2-5; 12 nucleotides line up with TRBD2. In germline, CDR1 is DFQATT, CDR2 SNEGSKA (reference sequence). The J segment lost 4 bases and the V segment lost 7 bases, leaving 10 bases of the junction unmatched. CDR3 length: 15 residues. CDR3 sequence (DNA): TGCAGTGAACACACATCTAGCGGGAGGGTAGAGACCCAGTACTTC. Its protein product is CSEHTSSGRVETQYF.

This clone was seen a handful of times. The V call is TRBV6-2 or TRBV6-3, the J call TRBJ2-7, with 7 bases matching TRBD1. V was pared by 0 bases and J by 2 bases, with 4 bases of the junction left unmatched. The CDR3 runs to 15 residues. Looked up from germline, CDR1 is MNHEY and CDR2 is SVGEGT. CDR3 protein: CASSYSRQGPYEQYV. As DNA, the CDR3 is TGTGCCAGCAGTTACTCTCGACAGGGCCCCTACGAGCAGTACGTC.

A note on this clone: One junction end does not reproduce the germline sequence, and a read error may be involved. The genes are TRBV20-1 and TRBJ2-5; D not certain. Germline CDR1 is DFQATT and CDR2 is SNEGSKA (reference sequence). The CDR3 runs 13 residues. The CDR3 loop reads CSASDGPQDTQCF. In DNA form, the CDR3 reads TGCAGTGCTAGCGACGGACCCCAGGATACCCAGTGCTTC.

This clone was detected only a few times. The V gene is TRBV2, the J gene TRBJ2-1, with 7 bases matching TRBD2. Germline V gene data show CDR1 as SNHLY and CDR2 as FYNNEI. V gave up 4 bases and J gave up 4 bases; unmatched junction bases: 7. The length of the CDR3 is 15 residues. As DNA, the CDR3 is TGTGCCAGCAGTGCCCCTAGCGGTCCTTACAATGAGCAGTTCTTC. Residues: CASSAPSGPYNEQFF.

This clone was found a few times. This CDR3 reads CASSYSGACALPRNIQYF. Here the CDR3 DNA reads TGTGCCAGCAGTTACTCAGGGGCGTGTGCTTTACCCAGAAACATTCAGTACTTC. This rearrangement joins TRBV6-5 to TRBJ2-4; D may be TRBD1 (5 bases). V lost 0 bases, J lost 6 bases, and 21 bases lay in between. Germline V lookup: CDR1 MNHEY, CDR2 SVGAGI. There are 18 residues in the CDR3.

The table lists this clone with many counts. This rearrangement joins TRBV6-1 to TRBJ2-7; perhaps D is TRBD1 or TRBD2 (5 bases each). Germline V gene data show CDR1 as MNHNS and CDR2 as SASEGT. The CDR3 consists of 14 residues. Trimming removed 8 bases at V and 1 base at J, with 15 bases between. The CDR3 spells CASGGGGRSYEQYF. CDR3 DNA sequence: TGTGCCAGCGGGGGTGGAGGTAGGTCCTACGAGCAGTACTTC.

This clone has only a few counts. This chain joins TRBV12-3 or TRBV12-4 and TRBJ1-1, with D perhaps TRBD1 (6 bases). The CDR3 contains 14 residues. V was clipped by 4 bases and J by 4 bases, with 13 bases between them. CDR3 sequence reads: CASSSQGSSTEAFF. The CDR3 DNA sequence: TGTGCCAGCAGTTCACAGGGAAGTAGCACTGAAGCTTTCTTT.

This clone was picked up a small number of times. The V call is TRBV6-9, the J call TRBJ2-5; TRBD2 is a possible D gene (6 bases). Germline CDR1 reads MNHGY; CDR2 reads SVAAGI. The CDR3 has 13 amino acids. V gave up 4 bases and J gave up 5 bases, with 11 bases separating them. CDR3: CASSLGLFETQYF. The CDR3 DNA reads as TGTGCCAGCAGTTTGGGACTGTTTGAGACCCAGTACTTC.

This clone has just a few counts. One junction end disagrees with the germline gene, perhaps due to a read error. The chain couples TRBV15 to TRBJ2-2; possibly TRBD2 for D (5 bases). This CDR3 region has 15 residues. Germline-derived CDR1 and CDR2 are LNHNV and YYDKDF (reference sequence). The DNA of the CDR3 is TGCGCCACCAGCGGATGGACTTCGAACACCGGGGAGCTGTTTTTT. Amino acid sequence: CATSGWTSNTGELFF.

This clone is labeled as medium-sized. The V and J genes are TRBV2 and TRBJ1-2; D gene unclear. The V end lost 8 bases, the J end lost 4 bases, and 17 bases lay between the germline ends. Germline lookup yields CDR1 SNHLY and CDR2 FYNNEI. This CDR3 region has 14 residues. For the CDR3, the DNA is TGTGCCAGCGGCGAATCTACTCAGCCCTATGGCTACACCTTC. Amino acid sequence: CASGESTQPYGYTF.

On this clone: A single base separates this from a much larger clone, so it may be a read error. V and J are TRBV5-6 and TRBJ1-2; no firm D call. The CDR3 length is 13 residues. Germline CDR1 reads SGHDT; CDR2 reads YYEEEE. Here the CDR3 reads CSSSWARGFGYTF. The CDR3 DNA sequence: TGTTCCAGCAGCTGGGCCCGCGGGTTTGGCTACACCTTC.